This T cell receptor beta chain was identified in a study of T cells in Graves' hyperthyroidism and ophthalmopathy. Using around 10 ml of fresh peripheral blood, PBMCs were prepared. Germline assignment: CDR1 SQVTM and CDR2 ANQGSEA. This CDR3 is built from 14 residues. V lost 5 bases and J lost 0, with 13 bases in between. Regions amplified from RNA transcripts were the TCR beta CDR3 regions. First-round RT-PCR targeting the TCR CDR3 was performed with the HTBI primer set. TCRdb used MiXCR to reprocess the multiplex PCR reads, holding one entry per CDR3 protein. The sample lists 250,000 to 350,000 distinct CDR3 sequences; 16% were seen once.

Sequenced material: blood. This sequence was found in a man aged 25-45 years with Graves' hyperthyroidism. This chain uses TRBV29-1 with TRBJ1-1; D gene uncertain. For the CDR3, the DNA is TGCAGCGTTCCGACGGAGCCTCTGAACACTGAAGCTTTCTTT. It is translated as CSVPTEPLNTEAFF.